The 18 T cell receptor beta chains given below trace back to one sample, sequenced in a study of T cells in Graves' hyperthyroidism and ophthalmopathy. Amplified regions were TCR beta CDR3 sequences from RNA transcripts. The primer set for the first-round RT-PCR of the TCR CDR3 was HTBI. A single record per CDR3 protein comes from TCRdb applying MiXCR to the multiplex PCR reads. The table lists under 350,000 distinct CDR3 sequences, about 20% of them singletons. The source material was blood. These TCRs come from a woman aged 50 to 60 with Graves' hyperthyroidism.

This chain links TRBV18 with TRBJ1-2; 10 nucleotides line up with TRBD1. After removal of 6 bases from V and 5 bases from J, the junction contained 9 bases not matched to a gene. Germline V gene lookup returns CDR1 KGHSH and CDR2 LQKENI. There are 15 residues in the CDR3. For the CDR3, the DNA is TGTGCCAGCTCCCAGTCGGGACAGGGGATGTATGGCTACACCTTC. Its translation is CASSQSGQGMYGYTF.

This clonotype was seen more than once but under ten times. The CDR3 DNA reads as TGCAGTGCTAAGGATTCCGGCACAGATACGCAGTATTTT. Residues: CSAKDSGTDTQYF. V and J are TRBV20-1 and TRBJ2-3; D is uncertain. The CDR3 is made up of 13 amino acids. Germline V gene lookup returns CDR1 DFQATT and CDR2 SNEGSKA (reference sequence). V lost 4 bases, J lost 1 base, and 9 bases lay in between.

Many counts were recorded for this clonotype. The rearrangement links TRBV6-1 to TRBJ2-3; D unresolved. This CDR3 spans 13 amino acids. Germline values: CDR1 MNHNS, CDR2 SASEGT. V gave up 5 bases and J gave up 3 bases, with 9 bases separating them. Here the CDR3 reads CASSYGWTDTQYF. Here the CDR3 DNA reads TGTGCCAGCAGTTACGGATGGACAGATACGCAGTATTTT.

This rearrangement joins TRBV7-8 to TRBJ1-6; D is undetermined. Germline V gene lookup returns CDR1 SGHVS and CDR2 FQNEAQ. V gave up 3 bases and J gave up 7 bases, with 7 bases separating them. The length of the CDR3 is 13 residues. The CDR3 nucleotides read TGTGCCAGCAGCTTCTCAGTGAATTCACCCCTCCACTTT. It specifies CASSFSVNSPLHF.

The chain joins TRBV27 to TRBJ1-5; TRBD1 might be the D (5 bases). The germline gives CDR1 MNHEY, CDR2 SMNVEV (reference sequence). The CDR3 covers 13 residues. V gave up 0 bases and J gave up 9 bases, with 9 bases separating them. The CDR3 region is CASSLSRERPQHF. As DNA, the CDR3 is TGTGCCAGCAGTTTATCCAGGGAGAGGCCCCAGCATTTT.

This clonotype was detected a few times. The J gene is TRBJ2-7, the V gene TRBV6-6; D gene uncertain. With 0 bases removed from V and 6 bases from J, the gap between germline ends came to 9 bases. In germline, CDR1 is MNHNY, CDR2 SVGAGI (reference sequence). The CDR3 extends over 13 amino acids. The CDR3 sequence: CASSYSTASEQYF. Written as DNA, the CDR3 is TGTGCCAGCAGTTACTCGACGGCGAGCGAGCAGTACTTC.

A word on this clonotype: A read error may account for a junction end that differs from germline. The chain recombines TRBV18 with TRBJ1-3; 8 bases are a match to TRBD1. The CDR3 contains 15 residues. The germline gives CDR1 KGHSH, CDR2 LQKENI. The CDR3 here is CASSPPGQDGSTIYF. The CDR3 DNA reads as TGTGCCAGCTCACCACCGGGACAGGATGGAAGCACCATATATTTT.

This clonotype was seen at least ten times. This rearrangement joins TRBV2 to TRBJ1-4; perhaps TRBD1 as D (5 bases). Germline V gene sequence: CDR1 SNHLY, CDR2 FYNNEI. The CDR3 consists of 15 residues. The V end was cut by 6 bases, the J end by 0 bases, with 11 bases between. The CDR3 here is CASSSGHSTNEKLFF. The CDR3 DNA follows: TGTGCCAGCAGCTCTGGACATTCAACTAATGAAAAACTGTTTTTT.

V is TRBV13 and J is TRBJ2-5, with 8 bases identical to TRBD2. The V segment lost 5 bases and the J segment 8 bases; nucleotides outside the gene matches: 10. The CDR3 spans 14 residues. The germline gives CDR1 PRHDT, CDR2 FYEKMQ (reference sequence). The CDR3 spells CASSPRAGGETQYF. The CDR3 DNA is TGTGCCAGCAGCCCCCGGGCGGGGGGAGAAACCCAGTACTTC.

This clonotype was seen at least ten times. This chain uses TRBV20-1 with TRBJ2-7; 10 bases line up with TRBD2. The CDR3 sequence is 15 residues long. V shed 0 bases, J shed 1 base, and the junction held 3 bases outside the gene matches. Germline V CDR1 and CDR2: DFQATT, SNEGSKA (reference sequence). CDR3 coding DNA: TGCAGTGCTAGAGACCTAGCGGGAGCTTCCTACGAGCAGTACTTC. Translation: CSARDLAGASYEQYF.

The V call is TRBV2, the J call TRBJ2-5, with D possibly TRBD2 on 6 matching bases. CDR1 is SNHLY, CDR2 FYNNEI, per germline. The CDR3 length is 13 residues. V was cut by 6 bases and J by 2 bases, with 10 bases left in between. This CDR3 is CASRREIQETQYF. CDR3 DNA sequence: TGTGCCAGCAGACGGGAGATACAAGAGACCCAGTACTTC.

At least ten counts were recorded for this clonotype. V is TRBV27 and J is TRBJ2-1; the D gene is possibly TRBD2 (5 bases). Germline V gene data show CDR1 as MNHEY and CDR2 as SMNVEV (reference sequence). The CDR3 has 14 amino acids. Between the trimmed V and J ends, which lost 6 bases and 4 bases, there was a span of 13 bases. The CDR3 reads CASSESGAYNEQFF. DNA of the CDR3: TGTGCCAGCAGCGAAAGCGGTGCTTACAATGAGCAGTTCTTC.

This clonotype was seen a handful of times. The V and J genes are TRBV27 and TRBJ1-2; no firm D call. Germline assignment: CDR1 MNHEY and CDR2 SMNVEV (reference sequence). This CDR3 has 14 amino acids. Trimming took 4 bases from V and 8 from J, leaving 17 bases between them. The CDR3 here is CASSSTQPARGYTF. The CDR3 DNA is TGTGCCAGCAGTTCGACACAACCCGCAAGGGGCTACACCTTC.

The table lists this clonotype with many counts. The genes are TRBV11-2 and TRBJ2-1, with D possibly matching TRBD2 (6 bases). V was cut by 5 bases and J by 8 bases, with 19 bases left in between. This CDR3 spans 15 amino acids. The germline V gene has CDR1 SGHAT and CDR2 FQNNGV. The CDR3 bases are TGTGCCAGCAGCCATCGGCCAGCGGGTGTTGATGAGCAGTTCTTC. Translated: CASSHRPAGVDEQFF.

This clonotype was observed many times. This chain uses TRBV20-1 with TRBJ2-3; TRBD2 might be the D (7 bases). Between the trimmed V and J ends, which lost 2 bases and 0 bases, there was a span of 21 bases. Germline assignment: CDR1 DFQATT and CDR2 SNEGSKA (reference sequence). CDR3 length equals 18 residues. DNA for the CDR3: TGCAGTGCTAGATCGTTCCTCCCGGGGGGCCCCAGCACAGATACGCAGTATTTT. As protein: CSARSFLPGGPSTDTQYF.

The chain has TRBV5-1 and TRBJ1-1; TRBD1 might be the D (6 bases). Trimming shortened V by 4 bases and J by 3 bases, and 16 bases separated the two germline ends. The CDR3 is 15 amino acids. The V gene's germline CDR1 is SGHRS and CDR2 YFSETQ. The CDR3 reads CASSTGTGTHTEAFF. The CDR3 DNA reads as TGCGCCAGCAGCACGGGGACCGGGACACACACTGAAGCTTTCTTT.

The chain's CDR3 is CATQRDSPDGYTF. In DNA form, the CDR3 reads TGTGCCACCCAACGGGACTCCCCGGACGGCTACACCTTC. The V and J genes are TRBV19 and TRBJ1-2; D perhaps matches TRBD1 (5 bases). Germline V lookup: CDR1 LNHDA, CDR2 SQIVND (reference sequence). The CDR3 length is 13 residues. Trimming stripped 10 bases from V and 8 bases from J, with 20 bases between.

Notes on this clonotype: The junction departs from germline at one end; a sequencing error may be responsible. V usage is TRBV7-9 and J usage is TRBJ2-5; the D is unclear. CDR1 SEHNR and CDR2 FQNEAQ come from the germline V gene (reference sequence). CDR3 length: 14 amino acids. The CDR3 DNA sequence: TGTGCCAGCAGCTCAATTGGCGGCGGAGAGGCCCAGTACTTC. Its translation: CASSSIGGGEAQYF.